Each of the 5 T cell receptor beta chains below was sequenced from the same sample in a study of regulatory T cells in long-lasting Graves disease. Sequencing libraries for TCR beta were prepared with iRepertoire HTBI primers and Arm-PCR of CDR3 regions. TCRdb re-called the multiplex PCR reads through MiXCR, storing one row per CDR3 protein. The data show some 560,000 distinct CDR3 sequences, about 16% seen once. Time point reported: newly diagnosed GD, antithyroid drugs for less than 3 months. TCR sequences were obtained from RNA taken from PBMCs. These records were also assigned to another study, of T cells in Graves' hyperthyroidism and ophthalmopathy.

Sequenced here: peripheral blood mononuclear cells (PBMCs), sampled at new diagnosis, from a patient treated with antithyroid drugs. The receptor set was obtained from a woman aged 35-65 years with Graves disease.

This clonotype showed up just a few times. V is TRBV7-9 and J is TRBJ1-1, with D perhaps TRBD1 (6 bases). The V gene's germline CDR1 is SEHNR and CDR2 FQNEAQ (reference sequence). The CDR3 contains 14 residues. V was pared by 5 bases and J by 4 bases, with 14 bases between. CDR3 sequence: CASSRTAGVTEAFF. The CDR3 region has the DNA TGTGCCAGCAGCCGCACCGCAGGGGTCACTGAAGCTTTCTTT.

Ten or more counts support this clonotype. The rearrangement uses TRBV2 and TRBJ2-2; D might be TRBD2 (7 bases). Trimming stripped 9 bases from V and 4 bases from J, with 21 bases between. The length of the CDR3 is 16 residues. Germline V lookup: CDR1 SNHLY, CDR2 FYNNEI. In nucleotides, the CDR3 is TGTGCCAGTGGGGGCCGGGGGGCTAATGTCACCGGGGAGCTGTTTTTT. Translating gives CASGGRGANVTGELFF.

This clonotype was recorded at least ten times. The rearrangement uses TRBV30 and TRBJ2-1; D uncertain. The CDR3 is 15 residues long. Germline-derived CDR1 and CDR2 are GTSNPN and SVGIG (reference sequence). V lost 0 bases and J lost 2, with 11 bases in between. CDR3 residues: CAWSVSAQAYNEQFF. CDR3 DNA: TGTGCCTGGAGTGTATCAGCGCAAGCCTACAATGAGCAGTTCTTC.

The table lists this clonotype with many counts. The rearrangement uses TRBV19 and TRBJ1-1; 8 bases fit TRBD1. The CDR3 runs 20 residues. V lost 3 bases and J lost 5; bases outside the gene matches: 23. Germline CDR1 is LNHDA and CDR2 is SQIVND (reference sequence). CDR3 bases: TGTGCCAGTAGTATTTGGGACAGGCGGTCGACTGGGAATCGGGGAACTGAAGCTTTCTTT. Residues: CASSIWDRRSTGNRGTEAFF.

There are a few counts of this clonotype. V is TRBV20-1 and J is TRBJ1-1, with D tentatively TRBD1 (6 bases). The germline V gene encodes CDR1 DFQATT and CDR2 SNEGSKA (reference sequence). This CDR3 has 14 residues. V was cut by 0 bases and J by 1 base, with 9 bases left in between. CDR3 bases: TGCAGTGCTAGAGACCTACAGGGGAACACTGAAGCTTTCTTT. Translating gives CSARDLQGNTEAFF.